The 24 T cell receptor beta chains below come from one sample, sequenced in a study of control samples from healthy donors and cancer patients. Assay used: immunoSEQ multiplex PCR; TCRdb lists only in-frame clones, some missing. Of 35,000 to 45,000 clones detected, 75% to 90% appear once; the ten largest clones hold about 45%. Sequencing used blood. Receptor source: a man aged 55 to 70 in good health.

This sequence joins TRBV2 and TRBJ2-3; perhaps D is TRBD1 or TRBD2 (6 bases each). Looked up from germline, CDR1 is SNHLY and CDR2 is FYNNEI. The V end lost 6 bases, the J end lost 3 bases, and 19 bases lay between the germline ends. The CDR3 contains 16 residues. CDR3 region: CASSREGGSATDTQYF. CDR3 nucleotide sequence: TGTGCCAGCAGCCGCGAGGGGGGATCAGCTACAGATACGCAGTATTTT.

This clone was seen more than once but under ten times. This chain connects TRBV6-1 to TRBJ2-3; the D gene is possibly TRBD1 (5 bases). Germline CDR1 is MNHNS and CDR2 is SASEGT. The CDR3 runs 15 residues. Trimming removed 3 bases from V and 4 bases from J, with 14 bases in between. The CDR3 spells CASSEGQGQADTQYF. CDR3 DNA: TGTGCCAGCAGTGAGGGGCAGGGTCAGGCAGATACGCAGTATTTT.

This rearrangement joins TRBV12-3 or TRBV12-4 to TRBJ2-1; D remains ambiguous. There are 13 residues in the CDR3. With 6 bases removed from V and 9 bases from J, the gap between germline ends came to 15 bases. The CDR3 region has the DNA TGTGCCAGCAGCCGGTTTGGCTCGGCTGAGCAGTTCTTC. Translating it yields CASSRFGSAEQFF.

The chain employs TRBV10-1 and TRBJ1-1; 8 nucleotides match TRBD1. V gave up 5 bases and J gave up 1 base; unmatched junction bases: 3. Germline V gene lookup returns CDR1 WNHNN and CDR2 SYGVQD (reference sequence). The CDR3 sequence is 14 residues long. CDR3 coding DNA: TGCGCCAGCAGTTACAGGGGGGGGAACACTGAAGCTTTCTTT. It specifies CASSYRGGNTEAFF.

The CDR3 coding sequence is TGTGCCTGGTCCCGGGGGGGAGTGAATTCACCCCTCCACTTT. Translation: CAWSRGGVNSPLHF. The chain combines TRBV30 with TRBJ1-6; the D gene is possibly TRBD1 (5 bases). This CDR3 is built from 14 residues. Germline CDR1 is GTSNPN and CDR2 is SVGIG (reference sequence). The V gene lost 5 bases and the J gene lost 7 bases, with 15 bases spanning the gap. Using reference TRBV30 and TRBJ1-6 for the parts outside the CDR3, the full variable domain is SQTIHQWPATLVQPVGSPLSLECTVEGTSNPNLYWYRQAAGRGLQLLFYSVGIGQISSEVPQNLSASRPQDRQFILSSKKLLLSDSGFYLCAWSRGGVNSPLHFGNGTRLTVT.

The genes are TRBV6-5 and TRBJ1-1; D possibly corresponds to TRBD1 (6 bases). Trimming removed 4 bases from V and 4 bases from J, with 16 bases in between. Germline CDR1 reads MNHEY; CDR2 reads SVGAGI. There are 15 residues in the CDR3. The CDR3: CASSSTGPGGTEAFF. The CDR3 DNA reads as TGTGCCAGCAGTTCGACAGGTCCTGGGGGCACTGAAGCTTTCTTT.

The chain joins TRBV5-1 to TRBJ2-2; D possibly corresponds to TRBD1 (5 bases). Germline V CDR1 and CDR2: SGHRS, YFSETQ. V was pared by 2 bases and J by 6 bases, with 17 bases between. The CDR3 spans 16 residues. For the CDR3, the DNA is TGCGCCAGCAGCTTCTTAACAAGGGGAACACCCGGGGAGCTGTTTTTT. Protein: CASSFLTRGTPGELFF.

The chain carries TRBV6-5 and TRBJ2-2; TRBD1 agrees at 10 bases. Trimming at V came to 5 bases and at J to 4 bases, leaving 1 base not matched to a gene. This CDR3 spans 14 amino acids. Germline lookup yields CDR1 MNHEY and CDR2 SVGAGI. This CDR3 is CASSRDRGTGELFF. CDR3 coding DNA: TGTGCCAGCAGTCGGGACAGGGGCACCGGGGAGCTGTTTTTT.

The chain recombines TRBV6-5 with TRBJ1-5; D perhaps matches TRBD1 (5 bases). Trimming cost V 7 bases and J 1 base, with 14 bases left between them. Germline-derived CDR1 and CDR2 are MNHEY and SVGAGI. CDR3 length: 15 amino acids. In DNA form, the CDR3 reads TGTGCCAGCACCCCGGGGGGGGGAAGCAATCAGCCCCAGCATTTT. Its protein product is CASTPGGGSNQPQHF.

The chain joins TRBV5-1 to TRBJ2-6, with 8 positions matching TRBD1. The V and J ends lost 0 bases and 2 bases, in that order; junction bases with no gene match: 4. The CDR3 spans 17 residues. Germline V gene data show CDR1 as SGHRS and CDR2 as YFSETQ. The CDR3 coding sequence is TGCGCCAGCAGCTTGGGGGGGACAGGAGCTGGGGCCAACGTCCTGACTTTC. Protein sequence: CASSLGGTGAGANVLTF.

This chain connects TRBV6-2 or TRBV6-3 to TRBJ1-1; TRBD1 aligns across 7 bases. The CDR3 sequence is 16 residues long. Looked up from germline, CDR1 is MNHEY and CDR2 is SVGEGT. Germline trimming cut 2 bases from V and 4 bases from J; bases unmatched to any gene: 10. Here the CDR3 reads CASSYPFRGLSTEAFF. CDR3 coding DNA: TGTGCCAGCAGTTACCCGTTTAGGGGGCTGAGCACTGAAGCTTTCTTT.

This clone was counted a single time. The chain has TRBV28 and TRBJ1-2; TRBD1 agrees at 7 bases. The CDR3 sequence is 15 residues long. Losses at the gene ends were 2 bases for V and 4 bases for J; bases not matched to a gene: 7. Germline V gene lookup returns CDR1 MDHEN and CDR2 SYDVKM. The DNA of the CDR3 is TGTGCCAGCAGTTTAGAGGGGGCGATCAGCTATGGCTACACCTTC. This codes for CASSLEGAISYGYTF.

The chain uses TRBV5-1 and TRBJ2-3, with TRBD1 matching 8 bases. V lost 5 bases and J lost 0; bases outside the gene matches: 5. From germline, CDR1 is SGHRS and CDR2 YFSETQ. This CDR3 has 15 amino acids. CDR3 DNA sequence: TGCGCCAGCAGTCGAGACAGGGGTAGCACAGATACGCAGTATTTT. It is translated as CASSRDRGSTDTQYF.

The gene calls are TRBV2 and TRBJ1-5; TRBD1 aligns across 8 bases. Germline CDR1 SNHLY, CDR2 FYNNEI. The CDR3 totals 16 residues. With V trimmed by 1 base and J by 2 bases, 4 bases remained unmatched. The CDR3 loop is CASSEETGVGNQPQHF. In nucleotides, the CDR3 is TGTGCCAGCAGTGAAGAGACAGGGGTGGGCAATCAGCCCCAGCATTTT.

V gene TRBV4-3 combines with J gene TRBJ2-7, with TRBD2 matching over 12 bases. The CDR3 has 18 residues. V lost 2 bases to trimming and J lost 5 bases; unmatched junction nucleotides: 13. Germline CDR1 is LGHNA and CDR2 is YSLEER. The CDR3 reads CASSQTRTGLAGSHEQYF. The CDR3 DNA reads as TGCGCCAGCAGCCAAACCCGGACCGGACTAGCGGGGTCCCACGAGCAGTACTTC.

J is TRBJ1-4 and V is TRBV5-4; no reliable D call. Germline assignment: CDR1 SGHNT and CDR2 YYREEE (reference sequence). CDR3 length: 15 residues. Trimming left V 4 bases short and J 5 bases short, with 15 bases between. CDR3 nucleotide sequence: TGTGCCAGCAGCCTGGCCTTAGGCGGGAATGAAAAACTGTTTTTT. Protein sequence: CASSLALGGNEKLFF. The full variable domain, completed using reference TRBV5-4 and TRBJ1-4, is ETGVTQSPTHLIKTRGQQVTLRCSSQSGHNTVSWYQQALGQGPQFIFQYYREEENGRGNFPPRFSGLQFPNYSSELNVNALELDDSALYLCASSLALGGNEKLFFGSGTQLSVL.

The CDR3 reads CASSDRGSTGELFF. Here the CDR3 DNA reads TGTGCCAGCAGTGATAGGGGGTCCACCGGGGAGCTGTTTTTT. The V and J genes are TRBV2 and TRBJ2-2; possibly TRBD1 for D (6 bases). V lost 3 bases and J 4 bases, leaving 9 bases between the germline ends. This CDR3 has 14 residues. Germline CDR1 reads SNHLY; CDR2 reads FYNNEI.

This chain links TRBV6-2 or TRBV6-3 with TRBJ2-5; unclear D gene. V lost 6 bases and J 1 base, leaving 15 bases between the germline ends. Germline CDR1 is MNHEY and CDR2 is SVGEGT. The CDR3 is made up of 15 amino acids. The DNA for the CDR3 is TGTGCCAGCAGCCAACCTCGTTCGGGCCAAGAGACCCAGTACTTC. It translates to CASSQPRSGQETQYF.

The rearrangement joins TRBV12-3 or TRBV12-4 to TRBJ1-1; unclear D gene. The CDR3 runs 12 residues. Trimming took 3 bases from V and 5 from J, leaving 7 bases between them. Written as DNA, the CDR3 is TGTGCCAGCAGTTTCTCTCGGACTGAAGCTTTCTTT. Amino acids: CASSFSRTEAFF.

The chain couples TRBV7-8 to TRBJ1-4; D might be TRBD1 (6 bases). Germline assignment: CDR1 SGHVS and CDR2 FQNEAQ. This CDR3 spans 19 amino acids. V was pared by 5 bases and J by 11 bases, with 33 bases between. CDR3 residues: CASSQHKPGRDFPRGKLFF. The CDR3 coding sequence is TGTGCCAGCAGCCAACATAAACCGGGCCGGGACTTCCCGAGGGGGAAACTGTTTTTT.

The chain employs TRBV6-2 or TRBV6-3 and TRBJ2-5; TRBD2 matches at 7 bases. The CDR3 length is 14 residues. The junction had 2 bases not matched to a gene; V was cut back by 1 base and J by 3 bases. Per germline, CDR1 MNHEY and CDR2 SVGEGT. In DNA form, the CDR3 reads TGTGCCAGCAGTTACTGGGGGGGGGAAGAGACCCAGTACTTC. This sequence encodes CASSYWGGEETQYF.

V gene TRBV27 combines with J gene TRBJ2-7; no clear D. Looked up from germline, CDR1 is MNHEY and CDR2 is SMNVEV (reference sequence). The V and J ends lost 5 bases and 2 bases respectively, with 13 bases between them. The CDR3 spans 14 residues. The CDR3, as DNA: TGTGCCAGCAGTCCCAGACGGATTGCCTACGAGCAGTACTTC. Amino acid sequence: CASSPRRIAYEQYF.

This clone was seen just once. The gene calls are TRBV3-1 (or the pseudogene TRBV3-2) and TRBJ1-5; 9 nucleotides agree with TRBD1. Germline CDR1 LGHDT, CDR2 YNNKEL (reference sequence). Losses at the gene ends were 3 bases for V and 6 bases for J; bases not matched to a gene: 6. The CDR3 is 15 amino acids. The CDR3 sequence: CASSQGGQGIQPQHF. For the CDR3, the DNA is TGTGCCAGCAGCCAGGGTGGACAGGGGATTCAGCCCCAGCATTTT.

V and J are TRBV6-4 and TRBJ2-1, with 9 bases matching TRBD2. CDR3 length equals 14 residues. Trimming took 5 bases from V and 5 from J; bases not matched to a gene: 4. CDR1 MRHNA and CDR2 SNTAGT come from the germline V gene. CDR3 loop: CASSFLAGDNEQFF. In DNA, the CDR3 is TGTGCCAGCAGTTTCTTAGCGGGAGACAATGAGCAGTTCTTC.